Below, 6 T cell receptor beta chains from the same sample are listed, as sequenced in a study of cytomegalovirus exposure and HLA in healthy donors. Primers included in the PCR were 60 Vbeta and 13 Jbeta primers. TCRdb's table, derived via immunoSEQ multiplex PCR, lists solely in-frame clones and lacks some. Seen here are tens of thousands of clones, roughly 85% observed once, and the top ten hold around 10%. Source material: PBMCs. These receptors were collected from a female donor in good health and CMV-seronegative.

The rearrangement uses TRBV6-5 and TRBJ1-1; a weak D match, TRBD1 (5 bases). The CDR3 consists of 14 residues. V was clipped by 6 bases and J by 3 bases, with 14 bases between them. Germline assignment: CDR1 MNHEY and CDR2 SVGAGI. CDR3: CASRPLGVHTEAFF. The CDR3 DNA is TGTGCCAGCAGACCTCTAGGGGTCCACACTGAAGCTTTCTTT.

The chain recombines TRBV5-1 with TRBJ1-1, with a tentative D call TRBD1 (6 bases). The V end lost 5 bases, the J end lost 1 base, and 9 bases lay between the germline ends. The CDR3 length is 13 residues. The germline CDR1 and CDR2 sequences are SGHRS and YFSETQ. The CDR3 region is CASSWGRNTEAFF. As DNA, the CDR3 is TGCGCCAGCAGTTGGGGGCGGAACACTGAAGCTTTCTTT. The entire variable domain, with the rest obtained from reference TRBV5-1 and TRBJ1-1, is as follows: KAGVTQTPRYLIKTRGQQVTLSCSPISGHRSVSWYQQTPGQGLQFLFEYFSETQRNKGNFPGRFSGRQFSNSRSEMNVSTLELGDSALYLCASSWGRNTEAFFGQGTRLTVV.

The chain has TRBV13 and TRBJ1-1, with 10 positions matching TRBD1. CDR1 PRHDT and CDR2 FYEKMQ come from the germline V gene (reference sequence). V was pared by 5 bases and J by 3 bases, with 9 bases of the junction left unmatched. The CDR3 is 16 amino acids. CDR3 amino acids: CASSDPGTGVDTEAFF. The CDR3 DNA is TGTGCCAGCAGCGACCCCGGGACAGGGGTAGACACTGAAGCTTTCTTT.

CDR3 DNA: TGTGCCAGCAGCCTGGGGGCGGACGAGTACAATGAGCAGTTCTTC. The encoded protein is CASSLGADEYNEQFF. The chain recombines TRBV4-2 with TRBJ2-1; a possible D gene is TRBD1 (6 bases). Germline CDR1 and CDR2: LGHNA and YNFKEQ. With 4 bases removed from V and 4 bases from J, the gap between germline ends came to 14 bases. The CDR3 loop spans 15 amino acids.

This rearrangement joins TRBV5-1 to TRBJ2-5; 7 nucleotides match TRBD1. The CDR3 is 13 residues long. With V trimmed by 0 bases and J by 5 bases, 1 base remained unmatched. In germline, CDR1 is SGHRS, CDR2 YFSETQ. In DNA, the CDR3 is TGCGCCAGCAGCTTGGGACAGGGTGAGACCCAGTACTTC. Encoded protein: CASSLGQGETQYF.

The chain recombines TRBV5-6 with TRBJ2-1; D possibly corresponds to TRBD1 (6 bases). V lost 4 bases and J 10 bases, leaving 9 bases between the germline ends. CDR1 is SGHDT, CDR2 YYEEEE, per germline. The CDR3 has 11 residues. In DNA, the CDR3 is TGTGCCAGCAGCCTCGGACAGGAGCAGTTCTTC. It yields the protein CASSLGQEQFF.